One and the same sample provided the 20 T cell receptor beta chains below, sequenced in a study of blood T cell repertoires in COVID-19. Clones were sequenced by immunoSEQ multiplex PCR, and TCRdb holds only the in-frame ones, with some missing. The sample has around 130,000 clones; roughly 79% are singletons. The sample comprised peripheral blood. The receptors come from a man older than 75 with acute or convalescent COVID-19.

This clone was detected a few times. The chain joins TRBV7-9 to TRBJ2-2; 14 positions match TRBD2. This CDR3 has 17 residues. Germline V gives CDR1 SEHNR, CDR2 FQNEAQ (reference sequence). V shed 3 bases and J 5 bases; nucleotides not matched to a gene: 5. The CDR3 coding sequence is TGTGCCAGCAGCTTCTTCCGGACTAGCGGGAGGACCGGGGAGCTGTTTTTT. Amino acids: CASSFFRTSGRTGELFF.

This clone came up a few times. Other DNA sequences within the sample encode an identical CDR3. This sequence joins TRBV5-6 and TRBJ2-2; 8 bases are shared with TRBD1. Germline V lookup: CDR1 SGHDT, CDR2 YYEEEE. V dropped 0 bases and J dropped 3; count of bases not matched to a gene: 1. The length of the CDR3 is 15 residues. The CDR3 nucleotides read TGTGCCAGCAGCTTGGTACAGGGGGACACCGGGGAGCTGTTTTTT. Protein: CASSLVQGDTGELFF.

The chain recombines TRBV7-8 with TRBJ2-1; D is perhaps TRBD2 (6 bases). Per the germline V gene, CDR1 is SGHVS and CDR2 is FQNEAQ. CDR3 length: 20 amino acids. V dropped 0 bases and J dropped 8 bases, with 29 bases sitting between them. Here the CDR3 DNA reads TGTGCCAGCAGCTTAGCCGCCGACCGCGGCCTACTAGCAACATTGGATGAGCAGTTCTTC. It yields the protein CASSLAADRGLLATLDEQFF.

The V and J genes are TRBV2 and TRBJ1-4; TRBD1 aligns across 8 bases. CDR1 SNHLY and CDR2 FYNNEI come from the germline V gene. The CDR3 contains 15 residues. V was pared by 4 bases and J by 6 bases, with 7 bases of the junction left unmatched. CDR3 region: CASSVAGGIYEKLFF. The CDR3 nucleotides read TGTGCCAGCAGTGTTGCAGGGGGCATTTATGAAAAACTGTTTTTT.

This chain links TRBV9 with TRBJ2-2; no reliable D call. The CDR3 contains 13 residues. Trimming pared 0 bases from V and 7 bases from J, leaving 7 bases between. Germline lookup yields CDR1 SGDLS and CDR2 YYNGEE. The chain's CDR3 is CASSVDPIGELFF. The CDR3 region has the DNA TGTGCCAGCAGCGTAGATCCAATCGGGGAGCTGTTTTTT.

About this clone: Additional DNA sequences in this sample encode the identical CDR3. The genes are TRBV18 and TRBJ1-1, with 12 bases matching TRBD1. The CDR3 is 13 residues long. The V and J ends lost 4 bases and 8 bases, in that order; junction bases with no gene match: 2. In germline, CDR1 is KGHSH, CDR2 LQKENI. The CDR3 reads CASSQGQGAEAFF. The CDR3 bases are TGTGCCAGCTCACAGGGACAGGGGGCCGAAGCTTTCTTT.

This clone was seen a few times. The V and J genes are TRBV20-1 and TRBJ1-2, with unresolved D. CDR3 size: 13 residues. V gave up 3 bases and J gave up 3 bases, with 11 bases separating them. Germline CDR1 is DFQATT and CDR2 is SNEGSKA (reference sequence). As DNA, the CDR3 is TGCAGTGCTAGTGGCGGGATCGACTATGGCTACACCTTC. Protein: CSASGGIDYGYTF.

This clone has just a few counts. This chain connects TRBV4-1 to TRBJ2-7, with D maybe TRBD1 (6 bases). The V and J ends lost 0 bases and 0 bases respectively, with 12 bases between them. Germline V gene sequence: CDR1 MGHRA, CDR2 YSYEKL. The CDR3 consists of 16 residues. The CDR3 DNA sequence: TGCGCCAGCAGCCAAGATGCGCAGGGGATCTCCTACGAGCAGTACTTC. It specifies CASSQDAQGISYEQYF.

This clone was observed many times. The chain couples TRBV6-5 to TRBJ1-1, with TRBD1 matching 7 bases. Germline CDR1 reads MNHEY; CDR2 reads SVGAGI. The CDR3 runs 14 residues. After removal of 4 bases from V and 0 bases from J, the junction contained 2 bases not matched to a gene. The CDR3 nucleotides read TGTGCCAGCAGTTTCGGGACAGTGAACACTGAAGCTTTCTTT. Translation gives CASSFGTVNTEAFF.

This sequence joins TRBV5-6 and TRBJ2-7; D remains unclear. Trimming removed 1 base from V and 5 bases from J, with 13 bases in between. The V gene's germline CDR1 is SGHDT and CDR2 YYEEEE. The CDR3 consists of 14 residues. Written as DNA, the CDR3 is TGTGCCAGCAGCTTGTGGTCCGGTTTCAACGAGCAGTACTTC. As protein: CASSLWSGFNEQYF.

The chain recombines TRBV6-2 or TRBV6-3 with TRBJ1-4, with 9 bases that match TRBD1. V dropped 6 bases and J dropped 8; count of bases not matched to a gene: 1. From germline, CDR1 is MNHEY and CDR2 SVGEGT. CDR3 size: 12 residues. The DNA for the CDR3 is TGTGCCAGCAGCGACAGGGGGGAAAAACTGTTTTTT. Encoded protein: CASSDRGEKLFF.

J is TRBJ2-7 and V is TRBV5-1; tentative D call: TRBD1 (6 bases). Between the trimmed V and J ends, which lost 2 bases and 3 bases, there was a span of 9 bases. The CDR3 runs 13 residues. Germline CDR1 is SGHRS and CDR2 is YFSETQ. CDR3: CASSFTGNYEQYF. CDR3 coding DNA: TGCGCCAGCAGCTTTACAGGGAACTACGAGCAGTACTTC.

This chain connects TRBV7-9 to TRBJ2-5; 7 bases align to TRBD2. Germline V gene sequence: CDR1 SEHNR, CDR2 FQNEAQ (reference sequence). V shed 1 base, J shed 2 bases, and the junction held 4 bases outside the gene matches. This CDR3 comprises 15 residues. The CDR3 loop is CASSLDMRGQETQYF. CDR3 coding DNA: TGTGCCAGCAGCTTAGATATGCGGGGGCAAGAGACCCAGTACTTC.

The CDR3 spells CASSLAGQYYEQYF. The DNA of the CDR3 is TGCGCCAGCAGCTTGGCTGGACAGTACTACGAGCAGTACTTC. The chain joins TRBV5-1 to TRBJ2-7; the D gene is possibly TRBD1 (6 bases). This CDR3 region has 14 residues. From germline, CDR1 is SGHRS and CDR2 YFSETQ. V lost 0 bases to trimming and J lost 3 bases, with 10 bases between them.

V gene TRBV2 combines with J gene TRBJ2-2; 7 bases agree with TRBD1. The junction had 5 bases not matched to a gene; V was cut back by 4 bases and J by 3 bases. Per germline, CDR1 SNHLY and CDR2 FYNNEI. This CDR3 is built from 15 residues. The CDR3 bases are TGTGCCAGCAGTGGACAGGGCCGGGACACCGGGGAGCTGTTTTTT. Residues: CASSGQGRDTGELFF. Full variable domain (rest looked up from reference TRBV2 and TRBJ2-2): EPEVTQTPSHQVTQMGQEVILRCVPISNHLYFYWYRQILGQKVEFLVSFYNNEISEKSEIFDDQFSVERPDGSNFTLKIRSTKLEDSAMYFCASSGQGRDTGELFFGEGSRLTVL.

The V and J genes are TRBV6-5 and TRBJ1-5, with 10 bases matching TRBD1. This CDR3 contains 15 residues. Germline trimming cut 5 bases from V and 6 bases from J; bases unmatched to any gene: 7. Germline assignment: CDR1 MNHEY and CDR2 SVGAGI. CDR3 sequence (DNA): TGTGCCAGCAGTACCGGGACAGGGGTTTTTCAGCCCCAGCATTTT. As protein: CASSTGTGVFQPQHF.

This sequence joins TRBV9 and TRBJ2-3; D remains ambiguous. Germline V gene sequence: CDR1 SGDLS, CDR2 YYNGEE. CDR3 size: 16 residues. V was pared by 0 bases and J by 1 base, with 12 bases between. The CDR3 spells CASSVGAASGTDTQYF. The CDR3 DNA sequence: TGTGCCAGCAGCGTAGGCGCTGCGTCGGGCACAGATACGCAGTATTTT.

This clone was observed a single time. The chain is built from TRBV2 and TRBJ1-6, with 7 bases that match TRBD1. CDR3 length: 15 residues. From germline, CDR1 is SNHLY and CDR2 FYNNEI. J lost 6 bases, V lost 2 bases, and 4 bases had no gene match. CDR3 protein: CASSERQGINSPLHF. The CDR3 DNA follows: TGTGCCAGCAGTGAACGACAGGGAATTAATTCACCCCTCCACTTT.

The chain employs TRBV3-1 (or the pseudogene TRBV3-2) and TRBJ1-3; D may be TRBD1 (5 bases). The CDR3 covers 15 residues. The ends were cut back, 2 bases at V and 4 bases at J, with 12 bases in the middle. The germline V gene encodes CDR1 LGHDT and CDR2 YNNKEL (reference sequence). The DNA of the CDR3 is TGTGCCAGCAGCCAACTTTGGGGGGGAGGAAACACCATATATTTT. This gives the protein CASSQLWGGGNTIYF.

V gene TRBV29-1 combines with J gene TRBJ2-2; D remains ambiguous. V lost 7 bases and J lost 5, with 8 bases in between. The CDR3 runs 11 residues. Germline lookup yields CDR1 SQVTM and CDR2 ANQGSEA. The CDR3 DNA sequence: TGCAGCGGAGGTTCGACCGGGGAGCTGTTTTTT. Protein product: CSGGSTGELFF.